This TCR beta chain is drawn from a study of T cell repertoires in cytomegalovirus infection. In the case of this clonotype: Its antigen is not known.

Whole-study results and caveats: Across the ex vivo response, the dominant clonotypes were HLA-C-restricted CMV-specific TCR beta clonotypes.

TCRdb reprocessed the reads with MiXCR, giving one entry per CDR3 protein. The sample shows approximately 100,000 distinct CDR3 sequences, 20% to 25% of them seen only once. Trimming left V 3 bases short and J 0 bases short, with 9 bases between. This CDR3 is 14 amino acids long. CDR1 is SQVTM, CDR2 ANQGSEA, per germline. The sample consisted of CD8+ T cells from PBMCs. The origin of this receptor is a human donor in good health (CMV status not recorded). Some clones in this sample may be carry-over from other donors' samples. This chain connects TRBV29-1 to TRBJ1-5; D gene ambiguous. The CDR3 loop reads CSVETGNSNQPQHF. CDR3 sequence (DNA): TGCAGCGTTGAGACCGGTAATAGCAATCAGCCCCAGCATTTT.